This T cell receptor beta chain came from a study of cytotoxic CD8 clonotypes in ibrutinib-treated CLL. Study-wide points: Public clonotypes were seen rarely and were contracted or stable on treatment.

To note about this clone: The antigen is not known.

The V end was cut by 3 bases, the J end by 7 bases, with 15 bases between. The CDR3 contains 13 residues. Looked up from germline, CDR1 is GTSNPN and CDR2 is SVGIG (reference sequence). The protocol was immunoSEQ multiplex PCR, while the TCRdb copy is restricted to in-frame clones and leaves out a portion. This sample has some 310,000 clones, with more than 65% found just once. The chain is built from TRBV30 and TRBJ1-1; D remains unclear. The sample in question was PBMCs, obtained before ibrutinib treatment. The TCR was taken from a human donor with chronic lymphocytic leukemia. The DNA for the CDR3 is TGTGCCTGGAGCCGTGGTATTATCTTTGAAGCTTTCTTT. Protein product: CAWSRGIIFEAFF.